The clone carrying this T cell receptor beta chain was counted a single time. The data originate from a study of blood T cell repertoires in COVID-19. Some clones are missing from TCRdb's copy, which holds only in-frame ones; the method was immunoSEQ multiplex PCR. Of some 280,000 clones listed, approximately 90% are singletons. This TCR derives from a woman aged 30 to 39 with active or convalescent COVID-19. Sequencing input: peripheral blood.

CDR3 sequence: CASSVPGTGGLETQYF. The CDR3 region has the DNA TGTGCCAGCAGCGTACCCGGGACAGGGGGCCTAGAGACCCAGTACTTC. The chain couples TRBV5-6 to TRBJ2-5; 12 bases agree with TRBD1. The CDR3 has 16 residues. Trimming removed 4 bases from V and 4 bases from J; junction bases left unmatched: 8. The germline CDR1 and CDR2 sequences are SGHDT and YYEEEE.